This T cell receptor (beta chain) was sequenced during a study of T cells after yellow fever vaccination (dated by TCRdb to about 2019). Context from the whole study: Libraries from fractions with low cell numbers were prepared with the SMART-Seq v4 Ultra Low Input RNA kit. To track T-cell clones before and after primary and booster YFV17D yellow fever vaccination, bulk TCR alpha and beta repertoires were sequenced longitudinally. Two healthy male donors, one aged 18 to 30 and one aged 30 to 40 years, made up the cohort. Blood was collected at multiple timepoints before and after primary and secondary immunization, and bulk PBMC replicates and cell subsets were isolated. Findings and caveats that apply to the study as a whole: A small share of clonotypes occurred in both CD4 and CD8 compartments, likely arising from convergent recombination. Because abundant contaminating clonotypes from the bulk population could be contained in FACS-sorted repertoires, computational filtering was required. After the booster, most of the clones that had expanded following primary vaccination were detected again (around 97% of CD4 and 80% to 90% of CD8), which suggests that memory was broadly maintained. Compared with the primary T-cell response, the secondary T-cell response was weaker but faster, peaking on day 5 rather than day 15. Because the study included only two donors, the extent to which the findings can be generalized is limited.

Sequencer: Illumina NovaSeq 6000. TCR cDNA was synthesized by 5'RACE template switching, through which a universal primer site and unique molecular identifiers were introduced. Priming of cDNA synthesis was performed from both the TCR alpha and TCR beta constant segments. Libraries were amplified in two PCR steps, with sample barcodes and sequencing adapters added in the second step. Libraries were sequenced on Illumina HiSeq 2500 (2x100 bp) or NovaSeq (2x150 bp). On the study's bioinformatics: MIGEC was used to demultiplex reads and collapse the reads into UMI consensus sequences, and MiXCR was used for V(D)J alignment. Using edgeR on replicate PBMC samples, clonotypes were called vaccine-responding if FDR was below 0.01 and the log2 fold change was above 5 up to day 15. Each bulk clonotype received a CD4 or CD8 identity based on whether the sequenced CD4 or CD8 repertoire contained that clonotype at higher abundance. Clones were called with MiXCR by TCRdb after fastp trimmed the public reads at Q25, and only in-frame beta chains were retained. Each CDR3 protein gets just one entry, which takes the most common genes and DNA from the rows behind it. The V and J calls were not made by the authors but by TCRdb's processing. Here the sample has approximately 240,000 distinct CDR3 sequences; roughly 3.7% occur a single time. About 20% of the sample comes from the top ten.

The V end gives up 2 bases and the J end 7 bases, leaving 3 bases in the junction not matched to a gene. According to the germline V gene, CDR1 reads SGHTA and CDR2 reads FQGTGA. CDR3 length: 15 amino acids, cysteine to phenylalanine. Of the read, only the CDR3 DNA is kept; its 45 bases are in frame from base 1. The treatment or condition label for this specimen denotes: live attenuated yellow fever vaccine strain. At each blood-draw timepoint, two biological replicates of bulk PBMCs were obtained. PBMCs were isolated from peripheral blood using a standard Ficoll-Paque protocol. TriZol was used to extract RNA from bulk PBMCs, from CD4 and CD8 fractions, and from dextramer-positive and dextramer-negative fractions. This clonotype was recorded many times. Its binding antigen is unknown. The record has no base qualities; no much larger clone is one base away.

The sequenced sample was PBMCs, obtained 15 days after the yellow fever booster vaccination. Recombination linked TRBV7-3 to TRBJ2-1; 12 bases in the junction line up with TRBD2. The TCR sequence derives from a man aged 18 to 30 who received the YFV17D yellow fever vaccine. The nucleotide sequence reads as follows: TGTGCCAGCAGCTTACTAGCGGGGGGGATTAATGAGCAGTTCTTC. It codes for CASSLLAGGINEQFF.